The rows below give T cell receptor beta chains drawn from one sample of a study of OX40 agonist ivuxolimab in advanced cancers. The table came from immunoSEQ multiplex PCR; TCRdb's copy has only in-frame clones and leaves some out. The table shows approximately 81,000 clones, with 85% to 90% occurring only once. The source material was CD4+ or CD8+ T cells sorted from blood, sampled in a trial of the OX40 agonist ivuxolimab. The receptor source for this set is an adult with an advanced solid tumor such as melanoma, head and neck, liver or kidney cancer. Each CDR3 is given with its conserved first and last residue. Each record gives: V gene, CDR3 protein.

V: TRBV29-1; CDR3: CSVEGRSGGYNEQFF
V: TRBV7-3; CDR3: CASRPGTSSTGELFF
V: TRBV18; CDR3: CASSPSGDTQYF
V: TRBV29-1; CDR3: CSVSGTGGRATEAFF
V: TRBV19; CDR3: CASRQNSLENEKLFF
V: TRBV2; CDR3: CASGQLTPGANVLTF
V: TRBV6-1; CDR3: CASRKGEGNTEAFF
V: TRBV6-6; CDR3: CASRTQGLSNQPQHF
V: TRBV5-4; CDR3: CASSSSGARSTDTQYF
V: TRBV9; CDR3: CASSPRGGTSGDNEQFF
V: TRBV19; CDR3: CASRIAGEGDTQYF
V: TRBV28; CDR3: CASSGLLGGQYF
V: TRBV6-6; CDR3: CATQRDLRYEQYF
V: TRBV2; CDR3: CASSDGTGEQYF
V: TRBV7-8; CDR3: CASSLMGTYNEQFF
V: TRBV7-8; CDR3: CASSLGLAGRQETQYF
V: TRBV7-4; CDR3: CARRPEAFF
V: TRBV11-2; CDR3: CASSLPSINIQYF
V: TRBV28; CDR3: CASSSSAYRGASSNQPQHF
V: TRBV7-5; CDR3: CASSLSVQSYGYTF
V: TRBV11-2; CDR3: CASSRDRGLYNEQFF
V: TRBV5-1; CDR3: CASSMSPPNTEAFF
V: TRBV2; CDR3: CASSGRGDYGYTF
V: TRBV19; CDR3: CASSIQGNYGYTF
V: TRBV19; CDR3: CASSMNGRGGEQFF
V: TRBV10-3; CDR3: CAIRDGTSGYEQYF
V: TRBV7-9; CDR3: CASSLMRGRGSTDTQYF
V: TRBV5-4; CDR3: CAFSGRQMQYF
V: TRBV10-3; CDR3: CAISAETQTTGELFF
V: TRBV28; CDR3: CASSRYYEQYF
V: TRBV7-2; CDR3: CASSQQGGADTQYF
V: TRBV5-5; CDR3: CASSLAPRTGSNTEAFF
V: TRBV21-1; CDR3: CASSGTGTGPQRCNQPQHF
V: TRBV5-1; CDR3: CASSLDQGNYGYTF
V: TRBV7-9; CDR3: CASSLAPGLRFVAFF
V: TRBV5-5; CDR3: CASSLALLQNTEAFF
V: TRBV7-3; CDR3: CASSLRVYTGELFF
V: TRBV5-5; CDR3: CASSLAPGLSYEQYF
V: TRBV6-5; CDR3: CASSYFGQGSYGYTF
V: TRBV5-5; CDR3: CASSLVGGTFYNEQFF
V: TRBV6-6; CDR3: CASSRTSGFTGELFF
V: TRBV5-4; CDR3: CASSWTGTGQYEQYF
V: TRBV7-9; CDR3: CASSLGQGENQPQHF
V: TRBV9; CDR3: CASSTAGWRDEQYF
V: TRBV5-5; CDR3: CASSLAGTSAYEQYF
V: TRBV7-2; CDR3: CASSLGGATDTQYF
V: TRBV4-3; CDR3: CASSQEGGALGGYTF
V: TRBV2; CDR3: CASSEQGLKVIQPQHF
V: TRBV2; CDR3: CATTPGRQEKLFF
V: TRBV6-1; CDR3: CASSPRDIPAEAFF
V: TRBV2; CDR3: CASSPFGQDTEAFF
V: TRBV4-1; CDR3: CASSHPTQRGTYEQYF
V: TRBV7-9; CDR3: CASRSTGGVADTQYF
V: TRBV7-2; CDR3: CASSTNLLAGVTGELFF
V: TRBV5-6; CDR3: CASRGTSGSFYEQYF
V: TRBV5-4; CDR3: CASSKDGRAYEQYF
V: TRBV19; CDR3: CASSRLAGAVNEQFF